This T cell receptor (beta chain) was profiled in a study of PD-1 blockade in classical Hodgkin lymphoma. Sequenced by immunoSEQ multiplex PCR; TCRdb stores in-frame clones only, minus some. The table shows 20,000 to 30,000 clones, with about 90% occurring only once. The time point is: newly diagnosed, previously untreated cHL patient sample. It was by magnetic negative selection that CD4+ T cells were purified from thawed PBMCs. The V gene lost 2 bases and the J gene lost 0 bases, with 6 bases spanning the gap. Looked up from germline, CDR1 is SEHNR and CDR2 is FQNEAQ (reference sequence). CDR3 size: 14 residues. Findings and limits, study-wide: Baseline TCR diversity was reportedly lower in newly diagnosed patients than in healthy donors. It was reported as lower still in relapsed/refractory patients.

Turning to this clone: What it recognizes is unknown.

The clonotype originates from a human donor with classical Hodgkin lymphoma. This chain connects TRBV7-9 to TRBJ2-3; D remains ambiguous. The source material was CD4+ T cells from blood. In DNA form, the CDR3 reads TGTGCCAGCAGCTTAACCGTAAGCACAGATACGCAGTATTTT. Translating gives CASSLTVSTDTQYF. The complete variable domain, with remaining parts taken from reference TRBV7-9 and TRBJ2-3, reads DTGVSQNPRHKITKRGQNVTFRCDPISEHNRLYWYRQTLGQGPEFLTYFQNEAQLEKSRLLSDRFSAERPKGSFSTLEIQRTEQGDSAMYLCASSLTVSTDTQYFGPGTRLTVL.